This passage covers 16 T cell receptor beta chains from one sample sequenced in a study of T cell responses to AZD1222 COVID-19 vaccine. Using immunoSEQ multiplex PCR, the repertoire was profiled, and TCRdb retains in-frame clones only, with some absent. The sample has about 130,000 clones, approximately 95% seen once. Sequences were derived from peripheral blood, sampled 28 days after the second AZD1222 dose. These receptors were collected from an adult who received the AZD1222 COVID-19 vaccine.

CDR3 sequence: CASGEDTQYF. The DNA for the CDR3 is TGTGCCTCCGGTGAAGATACGCAGTATTTT. The rearrangement links TRBV30 to TRBJ2-3, with D unresolved. Germline-derived CDR1 and CDR2 are GTSNPN and SVGIG (reference sequence). Trimming shortened V by 7 bases and J by 5 bases, and 7 bases separated the two germline ends. This CDR3 comprises 10 residues.

The J gene is TRBJ2-5, the V gene TRBV3-1 (or the pseudogene TRBV3-2); the D is unclear. The germline V and J ends were trimmed by 0 bases and 3 bases, with 11 bases remaining between them. CDR1 is LGHDT, CDR2 YNNKEL, per germline (reference sequence). CDR3 length equals 15 residues. CDR3 coding DNA: TGTGCCAGCAGCCAAGATTTGGCAGGAGAAGAGACCCAGTACTTC. It yields the protein CASSQDLAGEETQYF.

The chain joins TRBV9 to TRBJ1-3, with D possibly being TRBD1 (5 bases). The CDR3 runs 17 residues. V was trimmed by 4 bases and J by 3 bases, leaving 20 bases between them. Germline values: CDR1 SGDLS, CDR2 YYNGEE. In DNA form, the CDR3 reads TGTGCCAGCAGCCCGAGGGGAGGGCCGTCTAATGGAAACACCATATATTTT. Translated: CASSPRGGPSNGNTIYF.

This chain connects TRBV4-3 to TRBJ2-7; possible D gene TRBD2, 5 bases. The CDR3 runs to 16 residues. Trimming removed 6 bases at V and 0 bases at J, with 18 bases between. The germline gives CDR1 LGHNA, CDR2 YSLEER. CDR3 residues: CASSHIGGTGSYEQYF. CDR3 coding DNA: TGCGCCAGCAGTCACATTGGAGGAACCGGCTCCTACGAGCAGTACTTC.

V gene TRBV27 combines with J gene TRBJ2-7, with a weak D call TRBD2 (6 bases). The V end lost 8 bases, the J end lost 3 bases, and 11 bases lay between the germline ends. CDR3 size: 12 residues. Germline CDR1 MNHEY, CDR2 SMNVEV (reference sequence). In nucleotides, the CDR3 is TGTGCCAGCTCCACCGGGGGCTACGAGCAGTACTTC. Translated, it gives CASSTGGYEQYF.

This chain connects TRBV7-3 to TRBJ2-3; D ambiguous. The CDR3 extends over 14 amino acids. The V end lost 4 bases, the J end lost 4 bases, and 12 bases lay between the germline ends. Germline assignment: CDR1 SGHTA and CDR2 FQGTGA. The CDR3 coding sequence is TGTGCCAGCAGCTCATACGGAACCCCAGATACGCAGTATTTT. It encodes CASSSYGTPDTQYF. Combining the CDR3 with reference TRBV7-3 and TRBJ2-3 gives the whole variable domain GAGVSQTPSNKVTEKGKYVELRCDPISGHTALYWYRQSLGQGPEFLIYFQGTGAADDSGLPNDRFFAVRPEGSVSTLKIQRTERGDSAVYLCASSSYGTPDTQYFGPGTRLTVL.

V and J are TRBV11-2 and TRBJ2-2, with 9 bases that match TRBD1. Looked up from germline, CDR1 is SGHAT and CDR2 is FQNNGV. J lost 5 bases, V lost 4 bases, and 5 bases had no gene match. The CDR3 has 15 residues. The CDR3 loop reads CASSSNRGQTGELFF. CDR3 coding DNA: TGTGCCAGCAGCTCCAACAGGGGGCAAACCGGGGAGCTGTTTTTT.

The chain uses TRBV19 and TRBJ2-3; 10 bases are shared with TRBD1. V lost 4 bases to trimming and J lost 6 bases; unmatched junction nucleotides: 4. The CDR3 runs 14 residues. CDR1 and CDR2 from the germline V gene are LNHDA and SQIVND (reference sequence). CDR3 nucleotides: TGTGCCAGTAGTAAGGGGACAGGGGTGGATACGCAGTATTTT. Protein product: CASSKGTGVDTQYF.

This chain uses TRBV3-1 (or the pseudogene TRBV3-2) with TRBJ2-1; D might be TRBD2 (7 bases). Trimming removed 0 bases from V and 4 bases from J, with 13 bases in between. This CDR3 spans 16 amino acids. Germline V gene lookup returns CDR1 LGHDT and CDR2 YNNKEL (reference sequence). The DNA of the CDR3 is TGTGCCAGCAGCCAAGATGGCGGGGGCCCATACAATGAGCAGTTCTTC. Its translation is CASSQDGGGPYNEQFF.

This chain links TRBV20-1 with TRBJ1-1, with 7 nucleotides matching TRBD1. V shed 5 bases and J 7 bases; nucleotides not matched to a gene: 4. This CDR3 has 11 amino acids. Germline V CDR1 and CDR2: DFQATT, SNEGSKA (reference sequence). The CDR3: CSARRQGEAFF. CDR3 nucleotides: TGCAGTGCTCGAAGACAGGGTGAAGCTTTCTTT.

This chain connects TRBV28 to TRBJ1-5, with D hard to call. V was pared by 8 bases and J by 2 bases, with 13 bases between. This CDR3 contains 14 residues. The germline V gene encodes CDR1 MDHEN and CDR2 SYDVKM. The CDR3 region is CASRTYRGNQPQHF. CDR3 bases: TGTGCCAGCCGCACTTACCGGGGCAATCAGCCCCAGCATTTT.

This chain joins TRBV19 and TRBJ1-5, with 7 bases lining up with TRBD1. Germline CDR1 and CDR2: LNHDA and SQIVND (reference sequence). V dropped 4 bases and J dropped 5; count of bases not matched to a gene: 5. This CDR3 is built from 14 residues. CDR3 sequence: CASSRYRGDQPQHF. CDR3 nucleotides: TGTGCCAGTAGTAGGTACAGGGGCGATCAGCCCCAGCATTTT.

The genes are TRBV18 and TRBJ1-4; D possibly corresponds to TRBD1 (6 bases). V lost 2 bases and J lost 8, with 15 bases in between. Germline V CDR1 and CDR2: KGHSH, LQKENI. The CDR3 length is 15 residues. As DNA, the CDR3 is TGTGCCAGCTCACCAAACCCGGACAGACCCGAAAAACTGTTTTTT. It translates to CASSPNPDRPEKLFF.

The chain uses TRBV2 and TRBJ1-1; D gene unclear. The CDR3 spans 14 residues. CDR1 SNHLY and CDR2 FYNNEI come from the germline V gene. V lost 0 bases and J 2 bases, leaving 7 bases between the germline ends. In DNA, the CDR3 is TGTGCCAGCAGTGAAGCGAGGATCAACACTGAAGCTTTCTTT. Translated: CASSEARINTEAFF.

V gene TRBV6-1 combines with J gene TRBJ2-1; maybe TRBD2 (5 bases). V lost 3 bases and J 3 bases, leaving 18 bases between the germline ends. The CDR3 is 17 amino acids. Looked up from germline, CDR1 is MNHNS and CDR2 is SASEGT. The chain's CDR3 is CASSDERVNSLYNEQFF. CDR3 bases: TGTGCCAGCAGTGATGAGAGGGTCAACTCCCTCTACAATGAGCAGTTCTTC.

This chain links TRBV19 with TRBJ1-5; D possibly corresponds to TRBD1 (5 bases). Trimming cost V 4 bases and J 1 base, with 11 bases left between them. From germline, CDR1 is LNHDA and CDR2 SQIVND (reference sequence). The CDR3 sequence is 15 residues long. The CDR3 DNA sequence: TGTGCCAGTAGTAGCGCAGGGATAAGCAATCAGCCCCAGCATTTT. Translation gives CASSSAGISNQPQHF.